A selection of T cell receptor beta chains follows, all from one sample in a study of technical replicates of blood from a handful of donors. Measured with immunoSEQ multiplex PCR; TCRdb has only the in-frame clones, and not every one. The data show more than 15,000 clones, approximately 80% seen once. Sequenced: PBMCs. Receptor source: a human donor in good health. Some clones in this sample may be carry-over from other donors' samples. The CDR3 runs from the conserved cysteine through the conserved F or W.

CDR3 length: 14
J gene: TRBJ2-5
V gene: TRBV25-1
CDR3 protein: CASSEGRYQETQYF

CDR3 length: 12
J gene: TRBJ2-4
V gene: TRBV6-6
CDR3 protein: CASSSTGTIQYF

CDR3 length: 14
J gene: TRBJ1-1
V gene: TRBV18
CDR3 protein: CASSPTGLNTEAFF

CDR3 length: 13
J gene: TRBJ1-1
V gene: TRBV6-4
CDR3 protein: CASSSDRGTEAFF

CDR3 length: 15
J gene: TRBJ1-4
V gene: TRBV21-1
CDR3 protein: CASSKAGGREEKLFF

CDR3 length: 14
J gene: TRBJ2-7
V gene: TRBV2
CDR3 protein: CASVGSANRYEQYF

CDR3 length: 13
J gene: TRBJ2-2
V gene: TRBV29-1
CDR3 protein: CSVVYANTGELFF

CDR3 length: 13
J gene: TRBJ2-7
V gene: TRBV15
CDR3 protein: CATSQDRAYEQYF

CDR3 length: 12
J gene: TRBJ1-5
V gene: TRBV2
CDR3 protein: CASTTGNQPQHF

CDR3 length: 13
J gene: TRBJ2-5
V gene: TRBV14
CDR3 protein: CASSHLAGETQYF

CDR3 length: 12
J gene: TRBJ1-5
V gene: TRBV7-3
CDR3 protein: CASSLPGQPQHF

CDR3 length: 15
J gene: TRBJ2-5
V gene: TRBV2
CDR3 protein: CASSWGQENQETQYF

CDR3 length: 15
J gene: TRBJ2-2
V gene: TRBV11-2
CDR3 protein: CASSFRGGNTGELFF

CDR3 length: 16
J gene: TRBJ2-5
V gene: TRBV5-8
CDR3 protein: CASSLPGQGDLETQYF

CDR3 length: 17
J gene: TRBJ2-6
V gene: TRBV6-4
CDR3 protein: CASSDSTGGSGANVLTF

CDR3 length: 15
J gene: TRBJ2-7
V gene: TRBV19
CDR3 protein: CASSPWGGSGYEQYF

CDR3 length: 15
J gene: TRBJ2-5
V gene: TRBV7-9
CDR3 protein: CASSWTSGGQETQYF

CDR3 length: 15
J gene: TRBJ2-1
V gene: TRBV19
CDR3 protein: CASSQDRASINEQFF

CDR3 length: 15
J gene: TRBJ2-7
V gene: TRBV7-8
CDR3 protein: CASSLAGFAAGEQYF

CDR3 length: 15
J gene: TRBJ1-4
V gene: TRBV30
CDR3 protein: CAWSPTGTGLGKLFF